This T cell receptor beta chain derives from a study of T cells in Graves' hyperthyroidism and ophthalmopathy. General observations from the study: Ophthalmopathy was told apart from stable hyperthyroidism by a 13 V-J model. The model foresaw ophthalmopathy a median around 6.4 months prior to onset. Most thyroid clonotypes with frequency above 0.001 were detected in blood.

Any patient presenting with uncontrolled infection, other autoimmune disease, pregnancy or lactation was left out. Trimming removed 11 bases from V and 7 bases from J, with 11 bases in between. The CDR3 runs to 10 residues. From germline, CDR1 is ENHRY and CDR2 SYGVKD. Points on this clonotype: Antigen: not known.

Amplification of TCR beta CDR3 regions used RNA as the template. RT-PCR in the first round (using the HTBI primer set) targeted the TCR CDR3. One entry per CDR3 protein, called by TCRdb with MiXCR from the multiplex PCR reads. The sample gives approximately 640,000 distinct CDR3 sequences, roughly 45% of which show up once; less than 8.5% is in the top ten. The chain has TRBV10-3 and TRBJ1-2, with D hard to call. The sequenced material came from peripheral blood or thyroid tissue (not recorded which). The receptor comes from an adult man with Graves' disease, either hyperthyroidism or ophthalmopathy (not recorded which). The CDR3 bases are TGTGCCTTGGGGAGAGGTGGCTACACCTTC. Its translation: CALGRGGYTF.